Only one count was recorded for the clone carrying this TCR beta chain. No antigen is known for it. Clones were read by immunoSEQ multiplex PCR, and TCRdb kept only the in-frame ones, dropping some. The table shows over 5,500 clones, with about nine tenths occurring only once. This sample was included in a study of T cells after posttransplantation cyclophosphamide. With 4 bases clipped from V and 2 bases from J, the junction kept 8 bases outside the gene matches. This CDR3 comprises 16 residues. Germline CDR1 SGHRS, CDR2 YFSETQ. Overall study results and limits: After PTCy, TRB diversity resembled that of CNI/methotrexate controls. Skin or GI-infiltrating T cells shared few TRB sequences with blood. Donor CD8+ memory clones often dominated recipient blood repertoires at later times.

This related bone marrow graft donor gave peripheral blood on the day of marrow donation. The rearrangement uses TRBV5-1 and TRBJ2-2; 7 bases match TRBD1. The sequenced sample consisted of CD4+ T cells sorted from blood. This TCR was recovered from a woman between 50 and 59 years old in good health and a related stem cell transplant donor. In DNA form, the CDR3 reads TGCGCCAGCAGCCCCCAGGGGGTATTAAACACCGGGGAGCTGTTTTTT. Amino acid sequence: CASSPQGVLNTGELFF.